Only a few counts were recorded for the clone carrying this T cell receptor (beta chain). Its matching antigen is unknown. The CDR3 has 15 amino acids. With 0 bases removed from V and 8 bases from J, the gap between germline ends came to 14 bases. Germline-derived CDR1 and CDR2 are DFQATT and SNEGSKA (reference sequence). This record belongs to a study of blood T cells in healthy people across ages. General observations from the study: Whereas aged donors had fewer naive CD4+ cells, long-lived donors had more of them and higher diversity.

A second PCR of about 6 to 12 cycles used a sample-barcoded 5' primer and a J-beta primer mix. One entry per CDR3 protein results from TCRdb running MiXCR on the 5' RACE reads. The sample holds roughly 650,000 distinct CDR3 sequences, 32% seen once. RNA extraction gave at least 5 micrograms of total RNA per sample. The clonotype was recovered from a woman older than 75 in good health. Sequences were obtained from blood. The rearrangement uses TRBV20-1 and TRBJ1-6; possibly TRBD1 for D (5 bases). CDR3 protein: CSARDQAGLYSPLHF. The CDR3 region has the DNA TGCAGTGCTAGAGATCAGGCAGGGTTGTATTCACCCCTCCACTTT.